One sample yielded the 10 T cell receptor beta chains listed below, sequenced in a study of cytomegalovirus exposure and HLA in healthy donors. 13 Jbeta primers and 60 Vbeta primers were used for the PCR. Sequencing used immunoSEQ multiplex PCR; TCRdb keeps in-frame clones, though not all of them. The top ten clones hold roughly 3.9% of a sample with roughly 100,000 clones, roughly 80% of them seen once. The source material was PBMCs. The origin of the receptors is a man aged 55-75 years in good health and CMV-seronegative.

This chain links TRBV28 with TRBJ1-4, with 9 bases matching TRBD1. There are 15 residues in the CDR3. Germline lookup yields CDR1 MDHEN and CDR2 SYDVKM. The trim removed 6 bases at V and 6 bases at J, leaving 8 bases unmatched. The CDR3 protein is CASRLAGQGYEKLFF. As DNA, the CDR3 is TGTGCCAGCAGACTCGCGGGACAGGGCTATGAAAAACTGTTTTTT.

The rearrangement links TRBV20-1 to TRBJ1-2; D not resolved. Trimming stripped 0 bases from V and 9 bases from J, with 5 bases between. This CDR3 comprises 10 residues. The germline V gene has CDR1 DFQATT and CDR2 SNEGSKA (reference sequence). In nucleotides, the CDR3 is TGCAGTGCTAGAGATGAGCGCTACACCTTC. This gives the protein CSARDERYTF.

DNA of the CDR3: TGTGCCAGTGCCAGGAACACTGAAGCTTTCTTT. Its protein product is CASARNTEAFF. The chain has TRBV28 and TRBJ1-1; D gene uncertain. The CDR3 spans 11 residues. Germline loops: CDR1 MDHEN, CDR2 SYDVKM. V was shortened by 9 bases and J by 1 base, with 6 bases between the two germline ends.

CDR3 sequence: CASSVGLAGGQGTQYF. The CDR3, as DNA: TGTGCCAGCAGTGTAGGACTAGCGGGGGGGCAGGGGACGCAGTATTTT. This chain joins TRBV6-1 and TRBJ2-3, with 15 bases fitting TRBD2. J lost 9 bases, V lost 4 bases, and 8 bases had no gene match. This CDR3 has 16 residues. Germline CDR1 reads MNHNS; CDR2 reads SASEGT.

Only one count was recorded for this clone. This chain uses TRBV6-1 with TRBJ1-6, with D hard to call. Germline-derived CDR1 and CDR2 are MNHNS and SASEGT. The CDR3 has 13 residues. V lost 6 bases and J lost 7, with 10 bases in between. CDR3 in DNA: TGTGCCAGCAGGGAGGGCTTGAATTCACCCCTCCACTTT. This encodes CASREGLNSPLHF.

This chain links TRBV6-5 with TRBJ2-1, with 8 bases fitting TRBD1. The V segment lost 6 bases and the J segment 4 bases; nucleotides outside the gene matches: 8. This CDR3 spans 15 amino acids. Germline CDR1 and CDR2: MNHEY and SVGAGI. The CDR3 bases are TGTGCCAGCAGCCAGGACAGGGCTCTTTACAATGAGCAGTTCTTC. Its translation: CASSQDRALYNEQFF.

V is TRBV30 and J is TRBJ2-7, with D hard to call. Trimming left V 0 bases short and J 3 bases short, with 3 bases between. CDR3 length equals 11 residues. From germline, CDR1 is GTSNPN and CDR2 SVGIG (reference sequence). CDR3 nucleotide sequence: TGTGCCTGGAGTGTCAACTACGAGCAGTACTTC. It specifies CAWSVNYEQYF.

V and J are TRBV6-6 and TRBJ1-2, with D perhaps TRBD1 (5 bases). Germline lookup yields CDR1 MNHNY and CDR2 SVGAGI (reference sequence). The CDR3 runs 14 residues. V was cut by 4 bases and J by 5 bases, with 14 bases left in between. This chain's CDR3 is CASSFGGTGYGYTF. The CDR3 DNA reads as TGTGCCAGCAGTTTCGGGGGAACTGGATATGGCTACACCTTC.

CDR3 nucleotides: TGTGCCACCAGCCGGGAGGCGGGCCCGAACACTGAAGCTTTCTTT. This gives the protein CATSREAGPNTEAFF. The chain carries TRBV15 and TRBJ1-1, with no clear D. The CDR3 extends over 15 amino acids. From germline, CDR1 is LNHNV and CDR2 YYDKDF (reference sequence). V dropped 5 bases and J dropped 1 base, with 14 bases sitting between them.

The rearrangement uses TRBV2 and TRBJ2-1; TRBD1 matches 10 bases. The CDR3 spans 16 residues. Looked up from germline, CDR1 is SNHLY and CDR2 is FYNNEI. J gave up 6 bases and V 0 bases, and 5 bases lay outside the gene matches. The CDR3 DNA is TGTGCCAGCAGTGAAGCCGGGGACAGGGGTATCAATGAGCAGTTCTTC. This codes for CASSEAGDRGINEQFF.